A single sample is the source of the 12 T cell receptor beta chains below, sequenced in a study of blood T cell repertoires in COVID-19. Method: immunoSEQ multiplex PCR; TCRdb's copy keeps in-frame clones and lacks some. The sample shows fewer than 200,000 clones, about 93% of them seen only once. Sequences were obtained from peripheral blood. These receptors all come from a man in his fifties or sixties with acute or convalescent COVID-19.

In nucleotides, the CDR3 is TGTGCCAGCAGCGGGCTTTATCACGGGGAGCTGTTTTTT. This encodes CASSGLYHGELFF. This sequence joins TRBV7-9 and TRBJ2-2; D not certain. This CDR3 contains 13 residues. Germline-derived CDR1 and CDR2 are SEHNR and FQNEAQ (reference sequence). The V gene lost 5 bases and the J gene lost 7 bases, with 11 bases spanning the gap.

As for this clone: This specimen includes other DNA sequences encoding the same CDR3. As DNA, the CDR3 is TGCGCCAGCAGTTTAGGAGGGGATTATGGCTACACCTTC. Its protein is CASSLGGDYGYTF. The V gene is TRBV5-1, the J gene TRBJ1-2, with D tentatively TRBD1 (5 bases). V lost 5 bases to trimming and J lost 5 bases, with 13 bases between them. This CDR3 is built from 13 residues. Germline CDR1 reads SGHRS; CDR2 reads YFSETQ. The full variable domain, with the rest looked up from reference TRBV5-1 and TRBJ1-2, is KAGVTQTPRYLIKTRGQQVTLSCSPISGHRSVSWYQQTPGQGLQFLFEYFSETQRNKGNFPGRFSGRQFSNSRSEMNVSTLELGDSALYLCASSLGGDYGYTFGSGTRLTVV.

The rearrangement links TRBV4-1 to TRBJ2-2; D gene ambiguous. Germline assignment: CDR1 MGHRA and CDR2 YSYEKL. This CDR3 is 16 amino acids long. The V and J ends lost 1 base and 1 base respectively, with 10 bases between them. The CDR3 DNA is TGCGCCAGCAGCCAAGGGGCCTGGCAGAACACCGGGGAGCTGTTTTTT. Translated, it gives CASSQGAWQNTGELFF.

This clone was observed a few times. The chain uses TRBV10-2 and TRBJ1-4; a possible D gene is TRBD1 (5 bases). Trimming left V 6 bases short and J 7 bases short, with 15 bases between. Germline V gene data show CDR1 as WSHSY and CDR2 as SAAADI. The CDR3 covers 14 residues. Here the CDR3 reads CASRGFDRAEKLFF. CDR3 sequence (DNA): TGCGCCAGCAGGGGATTTGACAGAGCTGAAAAACTGTTTTTT.

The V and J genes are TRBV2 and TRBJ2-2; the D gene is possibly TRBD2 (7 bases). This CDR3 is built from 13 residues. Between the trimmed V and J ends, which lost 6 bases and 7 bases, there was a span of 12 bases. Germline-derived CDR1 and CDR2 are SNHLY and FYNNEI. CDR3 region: CASSRGADGELFF. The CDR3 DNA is TGTGCCAGCAGCCGGGGGGCAGACGGGGAGCTGTTTTTT.

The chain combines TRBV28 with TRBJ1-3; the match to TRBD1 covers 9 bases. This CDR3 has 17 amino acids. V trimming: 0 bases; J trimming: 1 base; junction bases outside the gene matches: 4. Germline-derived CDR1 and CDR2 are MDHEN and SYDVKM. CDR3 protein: CASSLWGQGSSGNTIYF. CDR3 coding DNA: TGTGCCAGCAGTTTATGGGGACAGGGCTCGTCTGGAAACACCATATATTTT. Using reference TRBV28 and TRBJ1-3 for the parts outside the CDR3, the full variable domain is DVKVTQSSRYLVKRTGEKVFLECVQDMDHENMFWYRQDPGLGLRLIYFSYDVKMKEKGDIPEGYSVSREKKERFSLILESASTNQTSMYLCASSLWGQGSSGNTIYFGEGSWLTVV.

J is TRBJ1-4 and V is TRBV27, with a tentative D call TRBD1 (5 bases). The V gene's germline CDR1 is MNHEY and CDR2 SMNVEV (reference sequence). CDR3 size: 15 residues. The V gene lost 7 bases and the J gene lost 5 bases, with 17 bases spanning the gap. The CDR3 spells CASKKGQGRNEKLFF. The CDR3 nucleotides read TGTGCCAGCAAGAAAGGGCAGGGCCGGAATGAAAAACTGTTTTTT.

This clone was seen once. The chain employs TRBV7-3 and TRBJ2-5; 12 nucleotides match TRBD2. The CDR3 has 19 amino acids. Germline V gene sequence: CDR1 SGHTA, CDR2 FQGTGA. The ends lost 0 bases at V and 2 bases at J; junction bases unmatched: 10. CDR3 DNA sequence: TGTGCCAGCAGCTTAACTGGGTCTAGCGGGAGGGCGAGACAAGAGACCCAGTACTTC. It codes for CASSLTGSSGRARQETQYF.

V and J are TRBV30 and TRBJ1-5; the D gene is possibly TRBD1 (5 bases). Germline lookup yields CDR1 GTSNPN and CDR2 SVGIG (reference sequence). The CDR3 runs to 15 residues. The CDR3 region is CEAYWGGNSNQPQHF. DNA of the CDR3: TGTGAGGCTTATTGGGGCGGTAATAGCAATCAGCCCCAGCATTTT.

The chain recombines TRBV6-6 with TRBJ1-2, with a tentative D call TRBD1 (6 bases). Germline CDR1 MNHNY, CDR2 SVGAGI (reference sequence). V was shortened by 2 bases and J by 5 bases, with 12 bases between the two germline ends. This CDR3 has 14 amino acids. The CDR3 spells CASSYDRPTYGYTF. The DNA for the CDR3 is TGTGCCAGCAGTTACGACAGGCCCACGTATGGCTACACCTTC.

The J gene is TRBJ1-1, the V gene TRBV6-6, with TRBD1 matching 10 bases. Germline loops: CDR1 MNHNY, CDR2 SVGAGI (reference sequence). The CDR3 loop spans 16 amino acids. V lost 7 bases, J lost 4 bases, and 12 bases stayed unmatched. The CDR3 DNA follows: TGTGCCAGCACCCAAAAATTGGGGGACAGGGGCACTGAAGCTTTCTTT. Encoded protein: CASTQKLGDRGTEAFF.

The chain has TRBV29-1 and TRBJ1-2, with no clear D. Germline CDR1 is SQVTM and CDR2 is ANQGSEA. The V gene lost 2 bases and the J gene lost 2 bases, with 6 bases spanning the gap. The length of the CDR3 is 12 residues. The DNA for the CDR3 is TGCAGCGTTGAAAGAGTAAACTATGGCTACACCTTC. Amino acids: CSVERVNYGYTF. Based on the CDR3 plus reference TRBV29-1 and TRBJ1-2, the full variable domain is SAVISQKPSRDICQRGTSLTIQCQVDSQVTMMFWYRQQPGQSLTLIATANQGSEATYESGFVIDKFPISRPNLTFSTLTVSNMSPEDSSIYLCSVERVNYGYTFGSGTRLTVV.